This T cell receptor beta chain was sequenced for a study of neurological immune-mediated disorders. This clonotype is medium-sized. One entry per CDR3 protein results from TCRdb running MiXCR on the 5' RACE reads. This table has approximately 15,000 distinct CDR3 sequences, 20% to 25% appearing once. Trimming took 9 bases from V and 3 from J, leaving 11 bases between them. This CDR3 is 12 amino acids long. Germline-derived CDR1 and CDR2 are MGHRA and YSYEKL. Unsorted libraries were generated from 2 million PBMCs. These cells had been stored in RNAlater at -80 C. This TCR was recovered from a man in his forties or fifties in good health. This rearrangement joins TRBV4-1 to TRBJ1-1; D is unclear. Material for sequencing was PBMCs. CDR3 loop: CARRGPDTEAFF. DNA of the CDR3: TGCGCCAGGCGCGGACCGGACACTGAAGCTTTCTTT.